This T cell receptor beta chain is drawn from a study of T cell repertoires in cytomegalovirus infection. The wider study: Both CMV infection and a matching HLA type were indicated by public TCR beta signatures.

General study findings and limits: Summed frequency of public TCR beta families distinguished CMV carriers with the relevant HLA. Across the ex vivo response, the dominant clonotypes were HLA-C-restricted CMV-specific TCR beta clonotypes.

One entry per CDR3 protein, called by TCRdb with MiXCR from the reads. The repertoire holds approximately 990,000 distinct CDR3 sequences, roughly 30% seen once, with over 10% in the top ten. This clonotype was observed at least ten times. Its antigen remains unknown. The TCR originated in a human donor in good health (CMV status not recorded). Some clones in this sample may be carry-over from other donors' samples. Sample: cultured CD8+ T cells from PBMCs, taken from culture after CMV antigen stimulation.

The CDR3 bases are TGTGCCAGCAGCTCCGGGAGTTGGAGCAATCAGCCCCAGCATTTT. Protein: CASSSGSWSNQPQHF. V is TRBV7-9 and J is TRBJ1-5, with D unclear. Trimming shortened V by 4 bases and J by 1 base, and 11 bases separated the two germline ends. The germline V gene encodes CDR1 SEHNR and CDR2 FQNEAQ (reference sequence). The CDR3 consists of 15 residues.